A single sample is the source of the 12 T cell receptor beta chains below, sequenced in a study of T cells in women clearing cervical HPV infection. Clones were read by immunoSEQ multiplex PCR, and TCRdb kept only the in-frame ones, dropping some. The sample data list 25,000 to 35,000 clones. What was sequenced was blood buffy coat. These receptors came from a woman between 18 and 70 years old with a cervical HPV16 infection that either progressed to CIN3+ or cleared (not recorded which).

Note on this clone: With the read ending 3 residues before the CDR3 end, the germline J gene is used to fill in that end. This chain links TRBV7-2 with TRBJ1-6, with a tentative D call TRBD1 (5 bases). Trimming pared 1 base from V and 7 bases from J, leaving 8 bases between. Germline V gene sequence: CDR1 SGHTA, CDR2 FQGNSA. This CDR3 contains 14 residues. The CDR3 reads CASSLVQGNSPLHF. CDR3 DNA, as far as it was read: TGTGCCAGCAGCTTAGTCCAGGGAAATTCACCC.

The DNA read from the CDR3 is TGTGCCAGCAGCTTAACAGGGTCGGGAAACACC. Amino acids: CASSLTGSGNT. The full CDR3 reads CASSLTGSGNTIYF. V is TRBV7-8 and J is TRBJ1-3; TRBD1 might be the D (6 bases). Read data end 3 residues before the CDR3 end; the end is taken from the germline J gene. The CDR3 runs 14 residues. V shed 2 bases and J shed 4 bases, with 9 bases lying between them. The germline V gene has CDR1 SGHVS and CDR2 FQNEAQ.

As to this clone: The read ends 3 residues early relative to the CDR3; the germline J gene fills the gap. The V gene is TRBV13, the J gene TRBJ2-1; TRBD2 might be the D (7 bases). V lost 6 bases and J 0 bases, leaving 18 bases between the germline ends. Germline lookup yields CDR1 PRHDT and CDR2 FYEKMQ (reference sequence). The CDR3 consists of 17 residues. CDR3: CASSWTERGSSYNEQFF. The CDR3 DNA, read in part, is TGTGCCAGCAGTTGGACAGAGCGGGGAAGCTCCTACAATGAG.

With regard to this clone: The sequence runs out 3 residues before the end of the CDR3; the remainder is reconstructed from the germline J gene. The chain uses TRBV2 and TRBJ2-3, with 8 nucleotides matching TRBD2. The CDR3 has 14 amino acids. Germline V CDR1 and CDR2: SNHLY, FYNNEI. The CDR3 sequence: CASKEAGGLITQYF. CDR3 bases read: TGTGCCAGCAAAGAGGCGGGGGGCCTGATAACG.

Concerning this clone itself: The read halts 3 residues ahead of the CDR3 end, with the missing end drawn from the germline J gene. V gene TRBV5-1 combines with J gene TRBJ1-6; 8 bases line up with TRBD1. V was clipped by 4 bases and J by 10 bases; unmatched bases: 7. The CDR3 sequence is 14 residues long. Looked up from germline, CDR1 is SGHRS and CDR2 is YFSETQ. CDR3: CASSLGQGASPLHF. The CDR3 DNA, read in part, is TGCGCCAGCAGCCTTGGACAGGGAGCATCACCC.

On this clone: Sequence at one end of the junction differs from germline and may be a read error. The DNA ends 3 residues before the CDR3 does, and the rest of the CDR3 is filled in from the germline J gene. This rearrangement joins TRBV4-2 to TRBJ2-7; 11 bases match TRBD2. The germline V gene has CDR1 LGHNA and CDR2 YNFKEQ. The CDR3 totals 17 residues. The CDR3: CASSQEWATSGTYEQYF. CDR3 DNA, as far as it was read: TGCGCCAGCAGCCAAGAGTGGGCGACTAGCGGGACCTACGAG.

A word on this clone: The read stops 3 residues short of the end of the CDR3; the missing end is completed from the germline J gene. The J gene is TRBJ2-5, the V gene TRBV18; 9 nucleotides align to TRBD2. Trimming took 2 bases from V and 2 from J; bases not matched to a gene: 6. Looked up from germline, CDR1 is KGHSH and CDR2 is LQKENI. The CDR3 consists of 16 residues. Partial CDR3 DNA: TGTGCCAGCTCACCATTGGGGACTAGCACACAAGAGACC. It specifies CASSPLGTSTQET. The whole CDR3 protein reads CASSPLGTSTQETQYF.

Turning to this clone: The read gets to within 3 residues of the CDR3 end, and the germline J gene fills in the rest. This rearrangement joins TRBV5-4 to TRBJ2-6; D unclear. The V gene's germline CDR1 is SGHNT and CDR2 YYREEE (reference sequence). This CDR3 contains 15 residues. Deletions cut 1 base from V and 1 base from J, with 6 bases between. The CDR3 is CASSLMSSGANVLTF. CDR3 DNA, as far as it was read: TGTGCCAGCAGCTTGATGTCTTCTGGGGCCAACGTC.

Concerning this clone itself: The observed sequence ends 3 residues before the CDR3 terminus, with the missing tail filled in from the germline J gene. The chain combines TRBV6-2 or TRBV6-3 with TRBJ2-7; 7 nucleotides align to TRBD2. This CDR3 comprises 15 residues. Per germline, CDR1 MNHEY and CDR2 SVGEGT. J lost 6 bases, V lost 7 bases, and 15 bases had no gene match. CDR3 bases read: TGTGCCAGCACAGAGGTGATGAGCGGGAATCCCGAG. It translates to CASTEVMSGNPE. The whole CDR3 protein is CASTEVMSGNPEQYF.

On this clone itself: The observed sequence ends 3 residues before the CDR3 terminus, with the missing tail filled in from the germline J gene. This sequence joins TRBV5-6 and TRBJ2-5, with D hard to call. CDR1 and CDR2 from the germline V gene are SGHDT and YYEEEE. Trimming removed 2 bases at V and 5 bases at J, with 4 bases between. This CDR3 is built from 11 residues. The CDR3 sequence is CASSFRETQYF. The CDR3 bases that were read are TGTGCCAGCAGCTTCCGGGAGACC.

Remarks on this clone: The read terminates 3 residues before the CDR3 end, so the remaining end is supplied by the germline J gene. The rearrangement joins TRBV14 to TRBJ1-1, with TRBD1 matching 10 bases. The germline gives CDR1 SGHDN, CDR2 FVKESK. The CDR3 spans 15 residues. The CDR3 reads CASSHRTGGGSAAFF. CDR3 DNA, as far as it was read: TGTGCCAGCAGCCATCGGACAGGGGGGGGTTCTGCG.

Details on this clone: The read falls 3 residues short of the CDR3 end, and the missing part is taken from the germline J gene. V usage is TRBV18 and J usage is TRBJ2-2; 7 bases align to TRBD2. Germline CDR1 KGHSH, CDR2 LQKENI. The CDR3 length is 15 residues. The covered CDR3 bases are TGTGCCAGCTCACCGTTACCCGGGACTAATGAAAAG. It encodes CASSPLPGTNEK. In full, the CDR3 is CASSPLPGTNEKLFF.